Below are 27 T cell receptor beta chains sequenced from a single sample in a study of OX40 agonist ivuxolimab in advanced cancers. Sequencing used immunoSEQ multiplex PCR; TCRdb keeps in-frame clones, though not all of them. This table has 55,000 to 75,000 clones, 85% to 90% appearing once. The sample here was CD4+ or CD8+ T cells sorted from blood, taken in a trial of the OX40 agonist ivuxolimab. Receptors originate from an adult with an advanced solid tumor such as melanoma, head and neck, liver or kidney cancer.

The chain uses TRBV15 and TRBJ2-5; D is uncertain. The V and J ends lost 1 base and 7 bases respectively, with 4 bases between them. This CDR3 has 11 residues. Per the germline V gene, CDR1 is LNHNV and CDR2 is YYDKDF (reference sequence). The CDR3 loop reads CATSRGLTQYF. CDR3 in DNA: TGTGCCACCAGCAGAGGTTTGACCCAGTACTTC.

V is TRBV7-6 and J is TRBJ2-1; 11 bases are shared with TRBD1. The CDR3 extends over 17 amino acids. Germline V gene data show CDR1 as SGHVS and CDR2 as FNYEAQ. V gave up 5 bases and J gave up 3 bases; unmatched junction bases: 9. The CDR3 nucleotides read TGTGCCAGCAGCACCGAAGGGGGGACAGGGGGCTACAATGAGCAGTTCTTC. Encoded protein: CASSTEGGTGGYNEQFF.

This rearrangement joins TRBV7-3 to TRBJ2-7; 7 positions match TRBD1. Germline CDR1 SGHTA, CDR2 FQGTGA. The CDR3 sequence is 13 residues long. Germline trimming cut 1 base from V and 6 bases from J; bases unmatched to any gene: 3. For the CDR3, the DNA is TGTGCCAGCAGCTTAAGACAGGGTGTCGAGCAGTACTTC. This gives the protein CASSLRQGVEQYF.

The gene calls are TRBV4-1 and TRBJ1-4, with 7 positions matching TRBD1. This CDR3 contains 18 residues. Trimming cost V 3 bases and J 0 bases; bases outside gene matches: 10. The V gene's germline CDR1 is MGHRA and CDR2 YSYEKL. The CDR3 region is CASSHPRGRLATNEKLFF. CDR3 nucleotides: TGCGCCAGCAGCCATCCCAGGGGGAGGCTTGCAACTAATGAAAAACTGTTTTTT.

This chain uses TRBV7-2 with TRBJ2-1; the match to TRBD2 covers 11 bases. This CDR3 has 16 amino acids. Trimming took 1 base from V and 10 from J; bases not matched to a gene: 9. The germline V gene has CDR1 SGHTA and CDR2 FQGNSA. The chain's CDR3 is CASSLDLAGGPGEQFF. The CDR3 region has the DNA TGTGCCAGCAGCTTAGACTTAGCGGGAGGGCCGGGGGAGCAGTTCTTC. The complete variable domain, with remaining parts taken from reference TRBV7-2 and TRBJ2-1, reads GAGVSQSPSNKVTEKGKDVELRCDPISGHTALYWYRQSLGQGLEFLIYFQGNSAPDKSGLPSDRFSAERTGGSVSTLTIQRTQQEDSAVYLCASSLDLAGGPGEQFFGPGTRLTVL.

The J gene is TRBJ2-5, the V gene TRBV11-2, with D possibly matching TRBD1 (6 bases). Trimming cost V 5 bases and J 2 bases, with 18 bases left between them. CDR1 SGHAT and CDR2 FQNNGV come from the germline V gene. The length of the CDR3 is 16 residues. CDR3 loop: CASSLYRTALQETQYF. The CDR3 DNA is TGTGCCAGCAGCCTGTACCGGACAGCCCTGCAAGAGACCCAGTACTTC.

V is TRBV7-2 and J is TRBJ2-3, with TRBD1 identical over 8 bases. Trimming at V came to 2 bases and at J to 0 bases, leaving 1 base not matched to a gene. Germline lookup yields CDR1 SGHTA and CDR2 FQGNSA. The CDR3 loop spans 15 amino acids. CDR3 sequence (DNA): TGTGCCAGCAGCTTACAGGGGGCTAGCACAGATACGCAGTATTTT. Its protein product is CASSLQGASTDTQYF.

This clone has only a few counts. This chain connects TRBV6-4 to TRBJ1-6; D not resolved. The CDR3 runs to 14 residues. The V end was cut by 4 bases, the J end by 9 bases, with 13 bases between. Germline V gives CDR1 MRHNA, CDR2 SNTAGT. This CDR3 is CASSASAEGSPLHF. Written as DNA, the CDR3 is TGTGCCAGCAGTGCCTCCGCCGAGGGTTCACCCCTCCACTTT.

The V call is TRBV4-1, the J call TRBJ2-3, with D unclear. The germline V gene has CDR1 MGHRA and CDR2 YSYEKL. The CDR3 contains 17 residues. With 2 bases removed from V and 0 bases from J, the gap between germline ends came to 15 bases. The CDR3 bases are TGCGCCAGCAGCCAAATCGTGAGAACCTCTAGCACAGATACGCAGTATTTT. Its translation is CASSQIVRTSSTDTQYF.

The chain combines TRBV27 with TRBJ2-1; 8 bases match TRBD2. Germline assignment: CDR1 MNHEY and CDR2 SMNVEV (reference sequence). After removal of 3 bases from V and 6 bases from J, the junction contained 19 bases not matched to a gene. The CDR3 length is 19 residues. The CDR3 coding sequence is TGTGCCAGCAGTTTGGACCTGGTGGGCGGGAGGCGCCCCCGCAATGAGCAGTTCTTC. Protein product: CASSLDLVGGRRPRNEQFF.

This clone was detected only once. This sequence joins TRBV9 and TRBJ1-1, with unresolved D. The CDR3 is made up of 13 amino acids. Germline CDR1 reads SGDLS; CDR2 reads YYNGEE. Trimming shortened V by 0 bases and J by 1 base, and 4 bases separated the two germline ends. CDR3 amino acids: CASSVAPNTEAFF. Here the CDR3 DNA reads TGTGCCAGCAGCGTAGCACCGAACACTGAAGCTTTCTTT.

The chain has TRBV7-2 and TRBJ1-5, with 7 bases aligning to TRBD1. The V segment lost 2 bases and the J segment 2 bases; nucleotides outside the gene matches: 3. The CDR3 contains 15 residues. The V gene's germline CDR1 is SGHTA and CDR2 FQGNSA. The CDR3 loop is CASSLNRGRNQPQHF. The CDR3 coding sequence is TGTGCCAGCAGCTTAAACAGGGGACGCAATCAGCCCCAGCATTTT.

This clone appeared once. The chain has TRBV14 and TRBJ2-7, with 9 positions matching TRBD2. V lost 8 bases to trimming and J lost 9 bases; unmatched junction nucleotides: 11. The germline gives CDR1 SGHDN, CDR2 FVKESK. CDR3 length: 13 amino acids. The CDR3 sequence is CASSPGLAGMQYF. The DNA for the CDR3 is TGTGCCAGCTCGCCAGGGCTAGCGGGAATGCAGTACTTC.

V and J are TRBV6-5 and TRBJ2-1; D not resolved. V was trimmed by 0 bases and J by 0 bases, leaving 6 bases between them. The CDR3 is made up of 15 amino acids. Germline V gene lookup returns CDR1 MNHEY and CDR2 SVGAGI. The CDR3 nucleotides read TGTGCCAGCAGTTACTCGGCTATCTCCTACAATGAGCAGTTCTTC. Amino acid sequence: CASSYSAISYNEQFF.

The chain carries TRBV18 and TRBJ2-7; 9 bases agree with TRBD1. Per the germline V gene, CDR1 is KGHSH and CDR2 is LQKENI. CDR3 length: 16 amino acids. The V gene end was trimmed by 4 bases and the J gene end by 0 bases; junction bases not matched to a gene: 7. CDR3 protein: CASSHSGTGTSYEQYF. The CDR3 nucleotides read TGTGCCAGCTCACACTCCGGGACAGGGACCTCCTACGAGCAGTACTTC.

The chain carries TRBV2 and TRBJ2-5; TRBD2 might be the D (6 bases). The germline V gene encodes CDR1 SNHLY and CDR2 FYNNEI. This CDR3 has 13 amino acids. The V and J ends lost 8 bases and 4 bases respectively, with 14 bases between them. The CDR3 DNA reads TGTGCCAGCGGAGGGAATTGGGGAGAGACCCAGTACTTC. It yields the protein CASGGNWGETQYF.

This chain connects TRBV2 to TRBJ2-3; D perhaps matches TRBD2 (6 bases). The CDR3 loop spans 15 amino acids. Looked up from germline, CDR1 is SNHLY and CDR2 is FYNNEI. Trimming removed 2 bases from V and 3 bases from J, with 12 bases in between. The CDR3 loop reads CASSETLASTDTQYF. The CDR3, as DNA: TGTGCCAGCAGTGAAACGCTAGCGTCTACAGATACGCAGTATTTT.

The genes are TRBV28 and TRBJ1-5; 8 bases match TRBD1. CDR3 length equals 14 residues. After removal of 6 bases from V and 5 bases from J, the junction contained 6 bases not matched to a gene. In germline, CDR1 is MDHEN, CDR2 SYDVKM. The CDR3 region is CASSLQGEYQPQHF. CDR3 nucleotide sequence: TGTGCCAGCAGCCTACAGGGGGAATATCAGCCCCAGCATTTT.

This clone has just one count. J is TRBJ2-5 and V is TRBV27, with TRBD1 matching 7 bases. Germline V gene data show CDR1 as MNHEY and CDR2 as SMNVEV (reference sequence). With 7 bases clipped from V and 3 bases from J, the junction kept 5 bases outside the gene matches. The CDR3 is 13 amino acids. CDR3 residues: CASNPTGKETQYF. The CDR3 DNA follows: TGTGCCAGCAACCCGACAGGGAAAGAGACCCAGTACTTC.

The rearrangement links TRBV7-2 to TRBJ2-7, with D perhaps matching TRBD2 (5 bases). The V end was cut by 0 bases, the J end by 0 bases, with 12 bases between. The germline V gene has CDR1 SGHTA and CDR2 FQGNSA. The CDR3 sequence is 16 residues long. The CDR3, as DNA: TGTGCCAGCAGCTTAGCGACGCGGGCGGACTCCTACGAGCAGTACTTC. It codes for CASSLATRADSYEQYF.

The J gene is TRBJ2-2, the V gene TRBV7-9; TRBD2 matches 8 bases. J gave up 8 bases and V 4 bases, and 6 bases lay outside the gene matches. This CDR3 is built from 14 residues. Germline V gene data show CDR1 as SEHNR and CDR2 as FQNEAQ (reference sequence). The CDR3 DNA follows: TGTGCCAGCAGCTCCGTAGCGGGAAGGGGGGAGCTGTTTTTT. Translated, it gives CASSSVAGRGELFF.

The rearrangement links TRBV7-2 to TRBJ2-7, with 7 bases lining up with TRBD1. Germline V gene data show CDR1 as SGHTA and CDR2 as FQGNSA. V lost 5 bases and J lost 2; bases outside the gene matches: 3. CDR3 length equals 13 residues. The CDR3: CASSQTGTYEQYF. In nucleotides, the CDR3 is TGTGCCAGCAGCCAGACAGGGACCTACGAGCAGTACTTC. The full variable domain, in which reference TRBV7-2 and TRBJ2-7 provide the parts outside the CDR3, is GAGVSQSPSNKVTEKGKDVELRCDPISGHTALYWYRQSLGQGLEFLIYFQGNSAPDKSGLPSDRFSAERTGGSVSTLTIQRTQQEDSAVYLCASSQTGTYEQYFGPGTRLTVT.

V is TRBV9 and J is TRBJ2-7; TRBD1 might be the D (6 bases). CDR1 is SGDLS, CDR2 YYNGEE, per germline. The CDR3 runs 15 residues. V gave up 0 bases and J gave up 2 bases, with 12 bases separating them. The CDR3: CASSVGQAFPYEQYF. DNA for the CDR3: TGTGCCAGCAGCGTAGGACAGGCCTTCCCCTACGAGCAGTACTTC.

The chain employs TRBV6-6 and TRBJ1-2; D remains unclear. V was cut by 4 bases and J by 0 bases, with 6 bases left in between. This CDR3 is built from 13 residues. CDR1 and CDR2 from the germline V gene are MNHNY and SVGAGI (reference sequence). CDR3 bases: TGTGCCAGCAGTTTGGACTCTAACTATGGCTACACCTTC. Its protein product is CASSLDSNYGYTF.

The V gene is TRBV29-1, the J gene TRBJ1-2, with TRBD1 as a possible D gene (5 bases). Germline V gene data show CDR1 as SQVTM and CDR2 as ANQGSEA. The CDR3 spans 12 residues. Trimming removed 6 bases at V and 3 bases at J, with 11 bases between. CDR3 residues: CSVARDHYGYTF. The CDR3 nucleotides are TGCAGCGTCGCCCGGGACCACTATGGCTACACCTTC.

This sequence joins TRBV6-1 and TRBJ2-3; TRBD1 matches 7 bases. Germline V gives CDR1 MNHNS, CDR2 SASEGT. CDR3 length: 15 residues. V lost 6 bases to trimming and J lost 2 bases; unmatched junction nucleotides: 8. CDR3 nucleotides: TGTGCCAGCAGGGGATTGACAGGGAACACAGATACGCAGTATTTT. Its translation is CASRGLTGNTDTQYF.

The CDR3 sequence is CASSDRGYEQYF. The CDR3 nucleotides are TGTGCCAGCAGTGACAGGGGTTACGAGCAGTACTTC. The rearrangement uses TRBV2 and TRBJ2-7; the D gene is possibly TRBD1 (6 bases). Looked up from germline, CDR1 is SNHLY and CDR2 is FYNNEI. CDR3 length equals 12 residues. V dropped 3 bases and J dropped 4 bases, with 7 bases sitting between them.